This TCR beta chain was documented in a study of long-term antiretroviral therapy in people with HIV. All participants with HIV were treated in the United States. CDR1 is SQVTM, CDR2 ANQGSEA, per germline. The junction had 6 bases not matched to a gene; V was cut back by 4 bases and J by 1 base. There are 14 residues in the CDR3. Run at survey level, the immunoSEQ assay was version v3.0. Here immunoSEQ multiplex PCR was the method, and the copy in TCRdb shows in-frame clones only, minus some. The profile shows 15,000 to 20,000 clones, around 78% of them singletons. Turning to this clone: Its matching antigen is unknown.

Study outcomes and limitations: The study collected blood between the mid-2000s and the late 2010s, possibly under older ART regimens. Clones that had undergone expansion before ART prevailed in the repertoire throughout all time points.

The gene calls are TRBV29-1 and TRBJ2-5; 7 bases map to TRBD1. This receptor was identified in a man aged 45 to 65 with HIV. The sequencing used unsorted PBMCs, collected 2.2 years after starting antiretroviral therapy. The CDR3 region is CSVGRTGVQETQYF. In DNA form, the CDR3 reads TGCAGCGTTGGCAGAACAGGGGTCCAAGAGACCCAGTACTTC.